This T cell receptor (beta chain) is drawn from a study of T-cell reconstitution after alpha-beta-depleted transplantation in children. Unique molecular identifiers were used to barcode this TCRbeta library. TCRdb reprocessed the PCR reads via MiXCR and lists one record per CDR3 protein. The data show over 550,000 distinct CDR3 sequences, about 10% seen once. This clonotype turned up a few times. V gave up 0 bases and J gave up 0 bases, with 10 bases separating them. The CDR3 has 15 amino acids. CDR1 and CDR2 from the germline V gene are SGHRS and YFSETQ. The V and J genes are TRBV5-1 and TRBJ2-7; TRBD2 might be the D (6 bases). This clonotype was obtained from a human donor who donated a stem cell graft to a child with acute myeloid leukemia. The sample in question was PBMCs from the stem cell graft donor, obtained from the stem cell graft. For the CDR3, the DNA is TGCGCCAGCAGCTTGGGACTAGACCCCTCCTACGAGCAGTACTTC. It specifies CASSLGLDPSYEQYF.